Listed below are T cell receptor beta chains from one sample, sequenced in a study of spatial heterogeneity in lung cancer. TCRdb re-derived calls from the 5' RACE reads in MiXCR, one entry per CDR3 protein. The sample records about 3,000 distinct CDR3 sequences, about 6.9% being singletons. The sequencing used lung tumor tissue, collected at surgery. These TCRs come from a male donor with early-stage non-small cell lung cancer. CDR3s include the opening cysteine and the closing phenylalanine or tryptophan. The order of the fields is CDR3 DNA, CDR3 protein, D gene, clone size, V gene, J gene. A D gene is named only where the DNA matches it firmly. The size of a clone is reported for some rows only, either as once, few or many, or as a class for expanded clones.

DNA: TGTGCCAGCAGCTTGGCAGGGATCAATCAGCCCCAGCATTTT
CDR3: CASSLAGINQPQHF
D: .
size: large
V: TRBV13
J: TRBJ1-5

DNA: TGTGCCAGCTCACCGAGCCGGGACTACCACGAGCAGTACTTC
CDR3: CASSPSRDYHEQYF
D: TRBD2
size: medium-sized
V: TRBV18
J: TRBJ2-7

DNA: TGTGCCATCGGGAGGGGGGATGTGGCAGATACGCAGTATTTT
CDR3: CAIGRGDVADTQYF
D: .
size: medium-sized
V: TRBV10-3
J: TRBJ2-3

DNA: TGCGCCAGCAGCCAAGTAGTGATGGAGACCCAGTACTTC
CDR3: CASSQVVMETQYF
D: .
size: medium-sized
V: TRBV4-1
J: TRBJ2-5

DNA: TGTGCCAGCAGTTTGGGAGCCGGGGGTGGGAATCAGCCCCAGCATTTT
CDR3: CASSLGAGGGNQPQHF
D: .
size: medium-sized
V: TRBV12-3/TRBV12-4
J: TRBJ1-5

DNA: TGTGCCAGCAGTGAAATCCAGGCCACTAATGAAAAACTGTTTTTT
CDR3: CASSEIQATNEKLFF
D: .
size: medium-sized
V: TRBV2
J: TRBJ1-4

DNA: TGTGCCAGCAGGGAACAGGGGGCAATTGAAGCTTTCTTT
CDR3: CASREQGAIEAFF
D: TRBD1
size: medium-sized
V: TRBV27
J: TRBJ1-1

DNA: TGTGCCATCAGTGATTTCGGACTAGCGGGAGGGGACTCCTACAATGAGCAGTTCTTC
CDR3: CAISDFGLAGGDSYNEQFF
D: TRBD2
size: medium-sized
V: TRBV10-3
J: TRBJ2-1

DNA: TGTGCCAGCAGCACGACTGGTTCTGGAGATACGCAGTATTTT
CDR3: CASSTTGSGDTQYF
D: .
size: medium-sized
V: TRBV28
J: TRBJ2-3

DNA: TGCGCCAGCAGCTTCCGTAGCACTAAAGAGACCCAGTACTTC
CDR3: CASSFRSTKETQYF
D: .
size: medium-sized
V: TRBV5-1
J: TRBJ2-5

DNA: TGTGCCAGCTCACCAGCCCAGCGGGCCAACACCGGGGAGCTGTTTTTT
CDR3: CASSPAQRANTGELFF
D: .
size: medium-sized
V: TRBV18
J: TRBJ2-2

DNA: TGCGCCAGCAGAAACAGGGGGCCCGGGCTCTACGAGCAGTACTTC
CDR3: CASRNRGPGLYEQYF
D: TRBD1
size: medium-sized
V: TRBV10-1
J: TRBJ2-7

DNA: TGTGCCAGCAGCTCCCGCCCCATTACTAGCGGGGGCACAGATACGCAGTATTTT
CDR3: CASSSRPITSGGTDTQYF
D: TRBD2
size: medium-sized
V: TRBV11-2
J: TRBJ2-3

DNA: TGTGCCATCAGTGACCCGACTACACGCTACGAGCAGTACTTC
CDR3: CAISDPTTRYEQYF
D: .
size: medium-sized
V: TRBV10-3
J: TRBJ2-7

DNA: TGTGCCAGCAGTTTCGACCAAGTCCAGTACTTC
CDR3: CASSFDQVQYF
D: .
size: medium-sized
V: TRBV12-3/TRBV12-4
J: TRBJ2-4

DNA: TGCGCCAGCAGCCTGGTAGGGACGCAGTATTTT
CDR3: CASSLVGTQYF
D: .
size: medium-sized
V: TRBV5-1
J: TRBJ2-3

DNA: TGTGCCAGCAGCTTGGCGGGACAGGGGATCACAGATACGCAGTATTTT
CDR3: CASSLAGQGITDTQYF
D: TRBD1
size: medium-sized
V: TRBV5-6
J: TRBJ2-3

DNA: TGCGCCAGCAGCCATGGGACAGGCCGGTCCGGGGAGCTGTTTTTT
CDR3: CASSHGTGRSGELFF
D: TRBD1
size: medium-sized
V: TRBV4-3
J: TRBJ2-2

DNA: TGTGCCAGCAGCGTAGAACAGACTACCTACGAGCAGTACTTC
CDR3: CASSVEQTTYEQYF
D: .
size: medium-sized
V: TRBV9
J: TRBJ2-7

DNA: TGCAGCGTTGTGGGCGATTACTACGAGCAGTACTTC
CDR3: CSVVGDYYEQYF
D: .
size: medium-sized
V: TRBV29-1
J: TRBJ2-7

DNA: TGTGCCAGCAGTTACTCGGTCCTACAGGTGTCCGGAAAACTGTTTTTT
CDR3: CASSYSVLQVSGKLFF
D: .
size: medium-sized
V: TRBV6-5
J: TRBJ1-4

DNA: TGCAGTGCTAGAGATTATCGGGCGAACACCGGGGAGCTGTTTTTT
CDR3: CSARDYRANTGELFF
D: .
size: medium-sized
V: TRBV20-1
J: TRBJ2-2

DNA: TGTGCCAGCAGCCTTGGGACAGGAAGTACTGAAGCTTTCTTT
CDR3: CASSLGTGSTEAFF
D: TRBD1
size: medium-sized
V: TRBV3-1
J: TRBJ1-1

DNA: TGTGCCAGCAGCGGATCCCAGGGGGAAGGCTACACCTTC
CDR3: CASSGSQGEGYTF
D: TRBD1
size: medium-sized
V: TRBV13
J: TRBJ1-2

DNA: TGTGCCAGCAGTTCCCGGGACAGGGCCTACGAGCAGTACTTC
CDR3: CASSSRDRAYEQYF
D: TRBD1
size: medium-sized
V: TRBV28
J: TRBJ2-7

DNA: TGTGCCAGCAGCTTAAGTCGCGGGAGCTCCTACAATGAGCAGTTCTTC
CDR3: CASSLSRGSSYNEQFF
D: TRBD2
size: medium-sized
V: TRBV7-3
J: TRBJ2-1

DNA: TGTGCCAGCAGCTTAGATTACACCTCTGAAGCTTTCTTT
CDR3: CASSLDYTSEAFF
D: .
size: medium-sized
V: TRBV7-2
J: TRBJ1-1

DNA: TGCAGCGTTGAGGAAATCCGCTCTGGGGCCAACGTCCTGACTTTC
CDR3: CSVEEIRSGANVLTF
D: .
size: medium-sized
V: TRBV29-1
J: TRBJ2-6

DNA: TGTGCCAGCAGTTTGACAGGGAGAAGGGTCGAGCAGTACTTC
CDR3: CASSLTGRRVEQYF
D: TRBD1
size: many
V: TRBV28
J: TRBJ2-7

DNA: TGCAGTGCTAGAGATGACGGACAGCTACTGTTTTTT
CDR3: CSARDDGQLLFF
D: .
size: medium-sized
V: TRBV20-1
J: TRBJ1-4

DNA: TGTGCCAGCAGTTTAGCCCCCGTTATTGGGGCCAACGTCCTGACTTTC
CDR3: CASSLAPVIGANVLTF
D: .
size: medium-sized
V: TRBV12-3/TRBV12-4
J: TRBJ2-6

DNA: TGTGCCAGCAGTTTATACAGGGGGTCCGGCTATGGCTACACCTTC
CDR3: CASSLYRGSGYGYTF
D: TRBD1
size: medium-sized
V: TRBV28
J: TRBJ1-2

DNA: TGCAGTGCCAGGCTAGCGATCTCCTACAATGAGCAGTTCTTC
CDR3: CSARLAISYNEQFF
D: .
size: medium-sized
V: TRBV20-1
J: TRBJ2-1

DNA: TGTGCCAGCAGTTCCTTAGCTGGGGTTGCTGAAGCTTTCTTT
CDR3: CASSSLAGVAEAFF
D: .
size: .
V: TRBV12-3/TRBV12-4
J: TRBJ1-1

DNA: TGTGCCAGCAGTCACAACCGGGACAGTGGACAGTACTTC
CDR3: CASSHNRDSGQYF
D: TRBD1
size: many
V: TRBV27
J: TRBJ2-7

DNA: TGTGCCAGCAGCCCCCACTCCGGGGACACCGGGGAGCTGTTTTTT
CDR3: CASSPHSGDTGELFF
D: .
size: medium-sized
V: TRBV12-3/TRBV12-4
J: TRBJ2-2

DNA: TGTGCCAGCAGCCCGCAAGGGGCGTCGGTCTACGAGCAGTACTTC
CDR3: CASSPQGASVYEQYF
D: .
size: once
V: TRBV7-3
J: TRBJ2-7

DNA: TGTGCCAGCCAGTGGACGCCTAGCACCGGGGAGCTGTTTTTT
CDR3: CASQWTPSTGELFF
D: .
size: many
V: TRBV18
J: TRBJ2-2